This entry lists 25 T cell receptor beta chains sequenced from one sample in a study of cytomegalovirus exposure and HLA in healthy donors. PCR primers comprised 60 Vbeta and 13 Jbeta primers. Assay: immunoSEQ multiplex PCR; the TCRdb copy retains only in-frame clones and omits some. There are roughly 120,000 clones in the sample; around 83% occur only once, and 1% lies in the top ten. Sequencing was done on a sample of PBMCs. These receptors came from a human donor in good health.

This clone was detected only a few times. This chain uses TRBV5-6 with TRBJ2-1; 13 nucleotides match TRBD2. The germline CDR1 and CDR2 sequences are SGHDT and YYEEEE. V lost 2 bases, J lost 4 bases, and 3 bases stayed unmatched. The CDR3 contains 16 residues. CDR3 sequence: CASSFGLAGEYNEQFF. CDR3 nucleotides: TGTGCCAGCAGCTTCGGACTAGCGGGGGAATACAATGAGCAGTTCTTC.

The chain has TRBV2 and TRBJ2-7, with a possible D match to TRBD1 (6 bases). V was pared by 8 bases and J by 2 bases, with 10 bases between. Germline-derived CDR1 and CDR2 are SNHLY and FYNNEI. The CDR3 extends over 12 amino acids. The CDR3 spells CASVRGTYEQYF. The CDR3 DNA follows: TGTGCCAGCGTGAGGGGGACCTACGAGCAGTACTTC. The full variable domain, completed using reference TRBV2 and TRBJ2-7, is EPEVTQTPSHQVTQMGQEVILRCVPISNHLYFYWYRQILGQKVEFLVSFYNNEISEKSEIFDDQFSVERPDGSNFTLKIRSTKLEDSAMYFCASVRGTYEQYFGPGTRLTVT.

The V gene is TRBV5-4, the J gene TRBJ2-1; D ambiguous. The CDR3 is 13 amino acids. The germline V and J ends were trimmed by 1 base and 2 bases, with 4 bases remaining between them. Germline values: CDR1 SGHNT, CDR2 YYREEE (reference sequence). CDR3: CASSLYPYNEQFF. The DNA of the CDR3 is TGTGCCAGCAGCTTGTATCCCTACAATGAGCAGTTCTTC.

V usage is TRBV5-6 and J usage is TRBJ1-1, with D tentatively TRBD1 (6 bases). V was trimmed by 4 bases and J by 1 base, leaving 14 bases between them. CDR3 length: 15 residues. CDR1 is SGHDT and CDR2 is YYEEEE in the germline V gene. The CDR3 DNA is TGTGCCAGCAGCCACCGTGCACAGGGGAACACTGAAGCTTTCTTT. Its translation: CASSHRAQGNTEAFF.

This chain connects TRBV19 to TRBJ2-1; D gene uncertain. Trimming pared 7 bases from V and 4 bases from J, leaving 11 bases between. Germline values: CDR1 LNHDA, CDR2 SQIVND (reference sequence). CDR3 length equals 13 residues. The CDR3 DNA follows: TGTGCCAGTACCCAGAACCCTTACAATGAGCAGTTCTTC. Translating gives CASTQNPYNEQFF.

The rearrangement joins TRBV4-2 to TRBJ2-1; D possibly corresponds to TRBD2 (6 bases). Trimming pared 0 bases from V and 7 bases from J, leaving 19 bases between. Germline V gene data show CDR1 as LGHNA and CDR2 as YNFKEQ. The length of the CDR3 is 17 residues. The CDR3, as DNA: TGTGCCAGCAGCCAAGATACGATCGGGGAAGGAGGGAATGAGCAGTTCTTC. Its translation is CASSQDTIGEGGNEQFF.

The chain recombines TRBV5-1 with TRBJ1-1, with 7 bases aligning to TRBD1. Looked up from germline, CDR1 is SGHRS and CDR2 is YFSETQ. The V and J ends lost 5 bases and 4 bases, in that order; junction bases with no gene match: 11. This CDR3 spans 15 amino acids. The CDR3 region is CASRTGTVRGTEAFF. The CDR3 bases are TGCGCCAGCAGAACCGGGACAGTCCGGGGCACTGAAGCTTTCTTT.

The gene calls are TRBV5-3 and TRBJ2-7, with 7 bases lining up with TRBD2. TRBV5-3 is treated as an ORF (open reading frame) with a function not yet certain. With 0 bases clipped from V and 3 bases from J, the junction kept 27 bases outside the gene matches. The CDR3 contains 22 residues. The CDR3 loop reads CARSLAVRLAPTMRRAGYEQYF. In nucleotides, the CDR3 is TGTGCCAGAAGCTTGGCCGTAAGACTAGCTCCCACTATGAGGCGAGCAGGCTACGAGCAGTACTTC.

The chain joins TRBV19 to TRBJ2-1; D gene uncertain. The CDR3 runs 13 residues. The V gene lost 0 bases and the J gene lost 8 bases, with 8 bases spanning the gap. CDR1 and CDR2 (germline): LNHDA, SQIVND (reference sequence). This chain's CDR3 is CASSIDREDEQFF. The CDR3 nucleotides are TGTGCCAGTAGTATAGACCGAGAGGATGAGCAGTTCTTC.

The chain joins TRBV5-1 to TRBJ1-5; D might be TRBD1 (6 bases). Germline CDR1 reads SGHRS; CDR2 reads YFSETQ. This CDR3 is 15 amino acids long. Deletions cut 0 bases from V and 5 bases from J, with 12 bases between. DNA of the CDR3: TGCGCCAGCAGCTTGGAGGGGGTGAGGGATCAGCCCCAGCATTTT. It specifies CASSLEGVRDQPQHF. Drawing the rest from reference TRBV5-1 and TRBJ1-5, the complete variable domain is KAGVTQTPRYLIKTRGQQVTLSCSPISGHRSVSWYQQTPGQGLQFLFEYFSETQRNKGNFPGRFSGRQFSNSRSEMNVSTLELGDSALYLCASSLEGVRDQPQHFGDGTRLSIL.

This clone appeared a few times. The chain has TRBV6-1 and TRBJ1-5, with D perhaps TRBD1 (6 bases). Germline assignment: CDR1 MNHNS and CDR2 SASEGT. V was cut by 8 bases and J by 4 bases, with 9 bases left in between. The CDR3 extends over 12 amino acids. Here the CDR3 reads CASEGTNQPQHF. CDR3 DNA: TGTGCCAGCGAGGGGACAAATCAGCCCCAGCATTTT.

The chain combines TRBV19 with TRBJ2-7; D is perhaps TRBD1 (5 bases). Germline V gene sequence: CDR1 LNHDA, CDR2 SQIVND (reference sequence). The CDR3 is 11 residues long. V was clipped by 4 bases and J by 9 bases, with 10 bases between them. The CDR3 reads CASSKGKRQYF. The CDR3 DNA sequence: TGTGCCAGTAGTAAGGGGAAAAGGCAGTACTTC.

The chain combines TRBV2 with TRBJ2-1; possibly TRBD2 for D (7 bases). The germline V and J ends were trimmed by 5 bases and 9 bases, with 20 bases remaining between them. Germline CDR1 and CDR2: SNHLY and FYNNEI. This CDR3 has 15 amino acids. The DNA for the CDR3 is TGTGCCAGCAGTCGGACGGGGGGCGGTGGTATTGAGCAGTTCTTC. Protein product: CASSRTGGGGIEQFF.

The CDR3: CASLLGQGSFVAYGYTF. CDR3 coding DNA: TGTGCCAGCTTGTTGGGCCAGGGAAGCTTCGTAGCCTATGGCTACACCTTC. The chain employs TRBV5-6 and TRBJ1-2; maybe TRBD1 (5 bases). CDR1 is SGHDT, CDR2 YYEEEE, per germline. With 7 bases removed from V and 4 bases from J, the gap between germline ends came to 26 bases. CDR3 length equals 17 residues.

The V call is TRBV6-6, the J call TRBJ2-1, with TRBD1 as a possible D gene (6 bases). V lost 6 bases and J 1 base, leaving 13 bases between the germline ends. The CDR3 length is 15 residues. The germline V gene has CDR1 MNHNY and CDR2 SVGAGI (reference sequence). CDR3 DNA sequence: TGTGCCAGCAGCCCCGGGACACGATCCTACAATGAGCAGTTCTTC. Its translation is CASSPGTRSYNEQFF.

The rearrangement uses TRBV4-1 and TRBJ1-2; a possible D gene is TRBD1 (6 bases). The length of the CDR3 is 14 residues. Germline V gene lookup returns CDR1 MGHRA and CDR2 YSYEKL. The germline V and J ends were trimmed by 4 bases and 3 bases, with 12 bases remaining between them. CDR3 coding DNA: TGCGCCAGCAGCCCCACAGGGAACGACTATGGCTACACCTTC. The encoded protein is CASSPTGNDYGYTF.

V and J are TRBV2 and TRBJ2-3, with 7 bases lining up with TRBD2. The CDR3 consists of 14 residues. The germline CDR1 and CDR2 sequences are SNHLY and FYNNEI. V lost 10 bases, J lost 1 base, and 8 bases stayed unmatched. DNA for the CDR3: TGTGCCACCCGGGCTAGCGGAGGCACAGATACGCAGTATTTT. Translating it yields CATRASGGTDTQYF. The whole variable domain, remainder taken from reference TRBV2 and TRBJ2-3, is EPEVTQTPSHQVTQMGQEVILRCVPISNHLYFYWYRQILGQKVEFLVSFYNNEISEKSEIFDDQFSVERPDGSNFTLKIRSTKLEDSAMYFCATRASGGTDTQYFGPGTRLTVL.

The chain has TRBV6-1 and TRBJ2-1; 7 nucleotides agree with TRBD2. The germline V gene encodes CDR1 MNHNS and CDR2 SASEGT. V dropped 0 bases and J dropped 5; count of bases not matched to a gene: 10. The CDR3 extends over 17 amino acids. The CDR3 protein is CASSEAPGGVVHNEQFF. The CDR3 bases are TGTGCCAGCAGTGAAGCCCCGGGGGGAGTAGTCCACAATGAGCAGTTCTTC.

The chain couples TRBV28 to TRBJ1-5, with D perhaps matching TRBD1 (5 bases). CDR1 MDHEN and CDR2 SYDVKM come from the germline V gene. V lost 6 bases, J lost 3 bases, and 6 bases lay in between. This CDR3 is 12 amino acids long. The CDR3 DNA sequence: TGTGCCAGCAGAGGGGCCAATCAGCCCCAGCATTTT. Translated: CASRGANQPQHF.

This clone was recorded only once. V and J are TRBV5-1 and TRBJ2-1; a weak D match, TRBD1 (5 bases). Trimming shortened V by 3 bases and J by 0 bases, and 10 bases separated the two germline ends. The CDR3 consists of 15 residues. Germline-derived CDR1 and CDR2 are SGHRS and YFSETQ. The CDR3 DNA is TGCGCCAGCAGCTCCCAGGGTGGCTCCTACAATGAGCAGTTCTTC. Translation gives CASSSQGGSYNEQFF.

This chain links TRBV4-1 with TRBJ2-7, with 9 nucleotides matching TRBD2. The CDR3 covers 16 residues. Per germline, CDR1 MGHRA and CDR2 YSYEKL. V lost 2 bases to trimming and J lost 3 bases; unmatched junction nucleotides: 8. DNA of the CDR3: TGCGCCAGCAGCCAAAGAGCAGCGGGGGGAGGCTACGAGCAGTACTTC. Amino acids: CASSQRAAGGGYEQYF.

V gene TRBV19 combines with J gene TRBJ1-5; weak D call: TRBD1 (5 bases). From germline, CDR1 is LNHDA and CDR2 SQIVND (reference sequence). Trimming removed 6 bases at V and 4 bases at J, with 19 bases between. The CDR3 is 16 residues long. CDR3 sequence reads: CASRWGGEQVNQPQHF. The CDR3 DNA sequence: TGTGCCAGTAGATGGGGCGGCGAACAGGTTAATCAGCCCCAGCATTTT.

The CDR3 DNA sequence: TGTGCCAGCAGCTTGGCTCTTGACTCCCTCGGCACTGAAGCTTTCTTT. This codes for CASSLALDSLGTEAFF. The chain links TRBV5-4 to TRBJ1-1; D is unclear. V lost 0 bases and J 4 bases, leaving 16 bases between the germline ends. CDR1 and CDR2 from the germline V gene are SGHNT and YYREEE (reference sequence). This CDR3 contains 16 residues.

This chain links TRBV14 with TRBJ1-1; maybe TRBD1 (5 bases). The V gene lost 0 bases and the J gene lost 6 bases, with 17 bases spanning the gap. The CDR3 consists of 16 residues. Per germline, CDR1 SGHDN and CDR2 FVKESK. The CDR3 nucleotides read TGTGCCAGCAGCCAAGATCTCATTCGGGGGGGGGCTGAAGCTTTCTTT. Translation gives CASSQDLIRGGAEAFF. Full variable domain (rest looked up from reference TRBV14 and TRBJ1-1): EAGVTQFPSHSVIEKGQTVTLRCDPISGHDNLYWYRRVMGKEIKFLLHFVKESKQDESGMPNNRFLAERTGGTYSTLKVQPAELEDSGVYFCASSQDLIRGGAEAFFGQGTRLTVV.

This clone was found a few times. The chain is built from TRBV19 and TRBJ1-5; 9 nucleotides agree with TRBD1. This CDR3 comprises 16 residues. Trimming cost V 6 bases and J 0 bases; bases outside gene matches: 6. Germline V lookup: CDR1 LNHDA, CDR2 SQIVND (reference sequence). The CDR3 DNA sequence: TGTGCCAGTAGGGAGGACAGGGGCTATAGCAATCAGCCCCAGCATTTT. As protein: CASREDRGYSNQPQHF.